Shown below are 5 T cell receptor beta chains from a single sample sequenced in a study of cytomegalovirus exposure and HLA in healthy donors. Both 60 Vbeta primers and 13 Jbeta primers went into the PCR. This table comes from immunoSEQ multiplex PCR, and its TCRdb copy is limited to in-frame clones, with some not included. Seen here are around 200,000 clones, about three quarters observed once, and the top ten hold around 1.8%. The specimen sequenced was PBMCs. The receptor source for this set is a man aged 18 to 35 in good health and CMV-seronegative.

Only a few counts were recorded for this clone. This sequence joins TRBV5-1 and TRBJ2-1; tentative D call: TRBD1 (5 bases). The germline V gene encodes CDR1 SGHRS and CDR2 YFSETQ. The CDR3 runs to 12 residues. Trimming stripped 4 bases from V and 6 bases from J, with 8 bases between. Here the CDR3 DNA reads TGCGCCAGCAGCGTTCAGGGCAATGAGCAGTTCTTC. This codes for CASSVQGNEQFF.

The CDR3 DNA sequence: TGTGCCAGCAGCGACTCCTTGCAGGGATCCTACAATGAGCAGTTCTTC. As protein: CASSDSLQGSYNEQFF. This rearrangement joins TRBV9 to TRBJ2-1, with D perhaps TRBD1 (5 bases). V gave up 3 bases and J gave up 1 base, with 14 bases separating them. Germline V CDR1 and CDR2: SGDLS, YYNGEE. This CDR3 has 16 amino acids.

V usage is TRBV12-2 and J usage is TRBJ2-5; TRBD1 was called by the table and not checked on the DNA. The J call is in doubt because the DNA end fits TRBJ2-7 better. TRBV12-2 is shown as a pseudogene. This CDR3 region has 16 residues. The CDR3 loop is CASRFRGDRGFGEQYF. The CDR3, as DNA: TGTGCAAGTCGCTTCCGGGGGGACAGGGGTTTCGGCGAGCAGTACTTC.

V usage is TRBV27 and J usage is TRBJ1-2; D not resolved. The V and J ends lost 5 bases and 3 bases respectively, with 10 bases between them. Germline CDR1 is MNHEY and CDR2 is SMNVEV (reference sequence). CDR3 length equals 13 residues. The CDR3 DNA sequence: TGTGCCAGCAGTCAACTCGGTCACTATGGCTACACCTTC. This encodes CASSQLGHYGYTF.

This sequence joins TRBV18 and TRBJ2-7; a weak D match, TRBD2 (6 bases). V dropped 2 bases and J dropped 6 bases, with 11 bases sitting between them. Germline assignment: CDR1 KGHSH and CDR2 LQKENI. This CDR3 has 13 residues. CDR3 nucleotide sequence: TGTGCCAGCTCACCAGCGGGACTTCGCGAGCAGTACTTC. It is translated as CASSPAGLREQYF.